This TCR beta chain was identified in a study of cytomegalovirus exposure and HLA in healthy donors. General study results and limits: Cytomegalovirus-associated TCR beta chains were listed, numbering some 180. In an earlier analysis, productive rearrangement rates for most beta V segments clustered near 87% or 30%.

The PCR had 60 Vbeta and 13 Jbeta primers. Sequencing was performed with immunoSEQ multiplex PCR; in TCRdb, only in-frame clones are kept and a portion is missing. The sample records more than 95,000 clones, 10% to 15% being singletons. Notes on this clone: No antigen is known for it.

Germline lookup yields CDR1 MNHEY and CDR2 SMNVEV (reference sequence). Trimming at V came to 5 bases and at J to 11 bases, leaving 11 bases not matched to a gene. The CDR3 sequence is 15 residues long. V gene TRBV27 combines with J gene TRBJ2-3; TRBD2 aligns across 12 bases. This sequence originates from a man aged 35-49 years in good health and CMV-seropositive. The sequencing input was PBMCs. CDR3: CASSLRTSGTPVQYF. CDR3 nucleotides: TGTGCCAGCAGTCTAAGGACTAGCGGGACTCCAGTGCAGTATTTT.